Presented here are 15 T cell receptor beta chains from one specimen sequenced in a study of cytomegalovirus exposure and HLA in healthy donors. PCR amplification relied on 60 Vbeta primers (plus 13 Jbeta primers). The protocol was immunoSEQ multiplex PCR, while the TCRdb copy is restricted to in-frame clones and leaves out a portion. This sample contains around 70,000 clones. Sample: PBMCs. The receptors come from a woman between 40 and 50 years old in good health and CMV-seropositive.

The chain is built from TRBV6-5 and TRBJ1-5; the D gene is possibly TRBD1 (6 bases). This CDR3 region has 13 residues. V dropped 6 bases and J dropped 6 bases, with 12 bases sitting between them. Germline V gives CDR1 MNHEY, CDR2 SVGAGI. For the CDR3, the DNA is TGTGCCAGCAGCCAAGGGGGAGCTCAGCCCCAGCATTTT. It encodes CASSQGGAQPQHF.

This clone shows up as medium-sized by frequency. The chain employs TRBV11-3 and TRBJ2-2, with D perhaps matching TRBD2 (5 bases). CDR1 is SGHNT, CDR2 YENEEA, per germline. V lost 2 bases to trimming and J lost 8 bases, with 6 bases between them. The CDR3 totals 12 residues. The CDR3 is CASSLQRGELFF. The CDR3, as DNA: TGTGCCAGCAGCTTACAGCGGGGGGAGCTGTTTTTT.

This chain links TRBV7-8 with TRBJ1-2; no definite D call. Between the trimmed V and J ends, which lost 2 bases and 5 bases, there was a span of 12 bases. Germline CDR1 and CDR2: SGHVS and FQNEAQ. CDR3 size: 14 residues. This CDR3 reads CASSLLREGYGYTF. DNA of the CDR3: TGTGCCAGCAGCTTATTGCGCGAGGGATATGGCTACACCTTC.

The chain couples TRBV5-4 to TRBJ2-5; TRBD1 might be the D (7 bases). With the DNA end fitting TRBJ2-7 better, the J assignment may be wrong. This CDR3 has 16 residues. Germline V lookup: CDR1 SGHNT, CDR2 YYREEE (reference sequence). The CDR3, as DNA: TGTGCCAGCAGCTCTCAGGCGGCAGGGGGGTTCTACGAGCAGTACTTC. Translating it yields CASSSQAAGGFYEQYF.

The chain uses TRBV28 and TRBJ2-5, with TRBD2 identical over 10 bases. This CDR3 spans 15 amino acids. V trimming: 4 bases; J trimming: 5 bases; junction bases outside the gene matches: 7. Germline V CDR1 and CDR2: MDHEN, SYDVKM. The CDR3 region has the DNA TGTGCCAGCAGTTCAAGCGGGAGGGCGTCGGAGACCCAGTACTTC. Translated, it gives CASSSSGRASETQYF.

The chain links TRBV5-1 to TRBJ2-7; 9 bases agree with TRBD2. V shed 2 bases, J shed 2 bases, and the junction held 5 bases outside the gene matches. Germline lookup yields CDR1 SGHRS and CDR2 YFSETQ. The CDR3 sequence is 15 residues long. The DNA of the CDR3 is TGCGCCAGCAGCTTTGGCGCTAGCGGGACCTACGAGCAGTACTTC. It translates to CASSFGASGTYEQYF.

V gene TRBV6-1 combines with J gene TRBJ1-5; TRBD1 matches at 8 bases. V gave up 3 bases and J gave up 1 base; unmatched junction bases: 5. There are 16 residues in the CDR3. Germline V lookup: CDR1 MNHNS, CDR2 SASEGT. Written as DNA, the CDR3 is TGTGCCAGCAGTGATACAGGGGGGAAAAGCAATCAGCCCCAGCATTTT. It codes for CASSDTGGKSNQPQHF.

The V gene is TRBV5-6, the J gene TRBJ2-1, with D maybe TRBD2 (6 bases). V was trimmed by 6 bases and J by 3 bases, leaving 13 bases between them. The V gene's germline CDR1 is SGHDT and CDR2 YYEEEE. The CDR3 is 14 residues long. CDR3 sequence reads: CASIGGSSYNEQFF. As DNA, the CDR3 is TGTGCCAGCATTGGAGGGAGCAGCTACAATGAGCAGTTCTTC.

The J gene is TRBJ2-5, the V gene TRBV6-5, with 9 bases fitting TRBD1. Judging by the DNA end, TRBJ2-7 fits better; the J call may be wrong. In germline, CDR1 is MNHEY, CDR2 SVGAGI. The CDR3 totals 13 residues. CDR3 sequence reads: CASSRGQGHEQYF. For the CDR3, the DNA is TGTGCCAGCAGTCGAGGACAGGGGCACGAGCAGTACTTC.

The chain carries TRBV7-9 and TRBJ2-7; 8 bases match TRBD1. The CDR3 sequence is 16 residues long. Trimming cost V 2 bases and J 5 bases; bases outside gene matches: 11. Germline assignment: CDR1 SEHNR and CDR2 FQNEAQ (reference sequence). DNA for the CDR3: TGTGCCAGCAGCTTAATAAATTTGACAGGGGTCCACGAGCAGTACTTC. The encoded protein is CASSLINLTGVHEQYF.

J is TRBJ1-2 and V is TRBV5-4, with D possibly being TRBD1 (5 bases). V shed 4 bases and J shed 3 bases, with 16 bases lying between them. Germline V lookup: CDR1 SGHNT, CDR2 YYREEE (reference sequence). The length of the CDR3 is 15 residues. The CDR3 spells CASSIGAGGDYGYTF. The CDR3 bases are TGTGCCAGCAGCATAGGGGCGGGGGGGGACTATGGCTACACCTTC.

This chain uses TRBV5-5 with TRBJ2-7, with 8 bases that match TRBD2. The CDR3 runs 15 residues. Germline V CDR1 and CDR2: SGHKS, YYEKEE (reference sequence). After removal of 5 bases from V and 7 bases from J, the junction contained 14 bases not matched to a gene. CDR3 amino acids: CASSTSGGLGWEQYF. The CDR3, as DNA: TGTGCCAGCAGTACGAGCGGGGGCCTCGGATGGGAGCAGTACTTC.

This chain connects TRBV5-1 to TRBJ1-4; TRBD1 aligns across 7 bases. This CDR3 comprises 18 residues. From germline, CDR1 is SGHRS and CDR2 YFSETQ. Trimming cost V 4 bases and J 3 bases; bases outside gene matches: 15. This CDR3 is CASSGRQGEREANEKLFF. In DNA form, the CDR3 reads TGCGCCAGCAGCGGGAGACAGGGCGAAAGGGAAGCTAATGAAAAACTGTTTTTT. Complete variable domain (other parts from reference TRBV5-1 and TRBJ1-4): KAGVTQTPRYLIKTRGQQVTLSCSPISGHRSVSWYQQTPGQGLQFLFEYFSETQRNKGNFPGRFSGRQFSNSRSEMNVSTLELGDSALYLCASSGRQGEREANEKLFFGSGTQLSVL.

This chain joins TRBV5-4 and TRBJ2-5; 14 positions match TRBD2. The J call may be wrong; the DNA end is better matched by TRBJ2-7. The CDR3 extends over 19 amino acids. Germline lookup yields CDR1 SGHNT and CDR2 YYREEE (reference sequence). As DNA, the CDR3 is TGTGCCAGCAGCTTGACGGGACTAGCGGGAGTCCCGCGGTCCTACGAGCAGTACTTC. Protein sequence: CASSLTGLAGVPRSYEQYF.

The chain uses TRBV19 and TRBJ1-3; D gene unclear. Germline values: CDR1 LNHDA, CDR2 SQIVND (reference sequence). V lost 5 bases and J lost 1, with 9 bases in between. The CDR3 contains 14 residues. The CDR3 nucleotides are TGTGCCAGTAGTCCCTGGAGTTCTGGAAACACCATATATTTT. It codes for CASSPWSSGNTIYF.